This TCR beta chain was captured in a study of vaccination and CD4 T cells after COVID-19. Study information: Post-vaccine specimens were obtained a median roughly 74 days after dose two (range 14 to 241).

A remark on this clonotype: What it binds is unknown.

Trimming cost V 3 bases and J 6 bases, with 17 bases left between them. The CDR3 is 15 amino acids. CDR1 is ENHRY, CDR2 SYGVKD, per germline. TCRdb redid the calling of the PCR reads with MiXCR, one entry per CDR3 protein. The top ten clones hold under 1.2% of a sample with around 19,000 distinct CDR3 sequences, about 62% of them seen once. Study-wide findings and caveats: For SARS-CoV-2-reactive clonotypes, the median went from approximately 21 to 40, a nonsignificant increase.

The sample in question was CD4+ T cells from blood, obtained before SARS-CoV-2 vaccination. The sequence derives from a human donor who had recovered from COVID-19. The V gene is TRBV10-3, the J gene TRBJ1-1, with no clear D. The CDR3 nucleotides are TGTGCCATCAGTGACCTAACCCTTTACAGCTCTGAAGCTTTCTTT. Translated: CAISDLTLYSSEAFF.